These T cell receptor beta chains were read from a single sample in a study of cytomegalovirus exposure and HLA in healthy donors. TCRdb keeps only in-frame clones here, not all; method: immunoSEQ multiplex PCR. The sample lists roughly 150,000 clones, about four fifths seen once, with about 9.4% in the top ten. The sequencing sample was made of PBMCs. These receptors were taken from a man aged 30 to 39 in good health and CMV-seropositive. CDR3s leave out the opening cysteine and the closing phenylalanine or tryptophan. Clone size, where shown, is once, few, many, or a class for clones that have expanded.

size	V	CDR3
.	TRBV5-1	ASSLDAGGKNIQY
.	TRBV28	ASSLGSAGHTEAF
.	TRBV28	ASSRPGTGSLNYGYT
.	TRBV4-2	ASSQDKEGDLYEQY
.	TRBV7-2	ASSVLAGVTDTQY
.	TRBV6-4	ASSDSGRNHNEKLF
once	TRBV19	ASSQGNNQPQH
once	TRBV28	ASSSPQLAEAF
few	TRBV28	ATGGWGYT
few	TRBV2	ASSDRTGGGYT
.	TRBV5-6	ASRGRLNYGYT
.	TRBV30	AWSVSGGVIYNEQF
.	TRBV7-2	ASSFFGGNTEAF
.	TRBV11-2	ASSLLPGTNTGELF
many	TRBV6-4	ASSEGQATDTQY
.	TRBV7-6	ASSLLQGNQPQH
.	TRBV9	ASSPRLDLPGANVLT
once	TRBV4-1	ASSQDPSVGTDTQY
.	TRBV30	AWIQGGAEAF
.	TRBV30	AWIEEDYGYT
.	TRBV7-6	ASSLRGPEGYT
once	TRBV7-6	ASSPRSGNNEQF
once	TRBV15	ATSRESGSYNEQF
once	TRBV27	ASTRTGGSNQPQH
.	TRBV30	ACFSDGYEQY
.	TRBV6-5	ASRRSPDTQY
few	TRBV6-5	ASSYGSSGGYEQY
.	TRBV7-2	ASSLARTGYYGYT
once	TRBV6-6	ASSYSGGRALYEQY
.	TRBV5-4	ASLGATGYT
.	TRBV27	ASSLFGRVRSGSKDTQY
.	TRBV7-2	ASSLMLAGGEQF
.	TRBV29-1	SVGTGNTEAF
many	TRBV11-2	ASSLETGYRHGYT
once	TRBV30	AWNPSGVSYEQY
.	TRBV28	ASSLREEQY
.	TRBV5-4	ASSFGTVSGNTIY
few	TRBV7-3	ASSRTGQGNSPLH
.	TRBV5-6	ASSMRSQETQY
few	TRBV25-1	ASSPPGLEGEQY
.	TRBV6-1	ASSEEGGGAQTQY
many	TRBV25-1	ATDTGTGGYT
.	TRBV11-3	ASSKGQGLEQF
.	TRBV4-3	ASSFLGQGSEKLF
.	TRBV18	ASSPNQGFNSNQPQH
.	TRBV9	ASSAQPTSSGIDYEQY
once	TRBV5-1	ASSPGTGEKLF
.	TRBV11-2	ASSKDGTTTDTQY
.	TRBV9	ASSVGGGGTYEQY
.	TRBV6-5	ASTAGNTIY
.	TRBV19	ASSIGLAGGYEQY
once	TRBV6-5	ASNLLLGPYEQY
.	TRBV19	ASSRQGVNQPQH
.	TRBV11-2	ASSLRETQY
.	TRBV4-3	ASSQDRRLSTYNEQF
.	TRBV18	ASSPGTGGDEQY
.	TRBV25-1	ASSDWLAGDNEQF
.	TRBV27	ASSPSGSTQY
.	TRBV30	AWSRQGGYNEQF
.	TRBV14	ASALLAGDLLNTGELF